What follows are 20 T cell receptor beta chains derived from one specimen sequenced in a study of T cells in localized non-small cell lung cancer. Some clones are missing from TCRdb's copy, which holds only in-frame ones; the method was immunoSEQ multiplex PCR. The sample includes 25,000 to 35,000 clones, about 80% seen only once; the top ten take roughly 16%. The sequences come from peripheral blood, collected before any cancer treatment. The receptors come from a male donor at least 60 years old with stage III squamous cell lung carcinoma.

This chain uses TRBV19 with TRBJ2-1; perhaps TRBD1 as D (6 bases). This CDR3 region has 16 residues. Germline CDR1 and CDR2: LNHDA and SQIVND (reference sequence). The V end was cut by 0 bases, the J end by 5 bases, with 14 bases between. The DNA for the CDR3 is TGTGCCAGTAGTATAGATCGAGGGACACCTAACAATGAGCAGTTCTTC. It specifies CASSIDRGTPNNEQFF.

The V call is TRBV6-5, the J call TRBJ2-1; 8 bases match TRBD2. The CDR3 totals 14 residues. The germline CDR1 and CDR2 sequences are MNHEY and SVGAGI. V was pared by 8 bases and J by 8 bases, with 11 bases of the junction left unmatched. This CDR3 is CASGLAGKADEQFF. The CDR3 nucleotides read TGTGCCAGCGGCTTAGCGGGAAAGGCGGATGAGCAGTTCTTC.

Only one count was recorded for this clone. The V gene is TRBV15, the J gene TRBJ1-2; TRBD1 might be the D (5 bases). This CDR3 comprises 15 residues. Germline CDR1 reads LNHNV; CDR2 reads YYDKDF (reference sequence). Trimming took 2 bases from V and 8 from J, leaving 18 bases between them. The CDR3 coding sequence is TGTGCCACCAGCAGATTAACCCAGGGTGGCGACGGCTACACCTTC. Protein: CATSRLTQGGDGYTF.

The chain employs TRBV5-1 and TRBJ1-1; tentatively, D is TRBD1 (6 bases). V lost 5 bases and J lost 6, with 17 bases in between. There are 14 residues in the CDR3. Germline lookup yields CDR1 SGHRS and CDR2 YFSETQ. In DNA, the CDR3 is TGCGCCAGCAGACGCCCAGGGGTGTTGGCTGAAGCTTTCTTT. It specifies CASRRPGVLAEAFF.

There are a few counts of this clone. This CDR3 is CAWSTGTESEAFF. CDR3 bases: TGTGCCTGGAGTACCGGGACGGAATCTGAAGCTTTCTTT. The chain carries TRBV30 and TRBJ1-1, with D tentatively TRBD1 (5 bases). The CDR3 runs 13 residues. The germline V gene has CDR1 GTSNPN and CDR2 SVGIG (reference sequence). Trimming shortened V by 2 bases and J by 6 bases, and 13 bases separated the two germline ends. Filled out from reference TRBV30 and TRBJ1-1, the complete variable domain reads SQTIHQWPATLVQPVGSPLSLECTVEGTSNPNLYWYRQAAGRGLQLLFYSVGIGQISSEVPQNLSASRPQDRQFILSSKKLLLSDSGFYLCAWSTGTESEAFFGQGTRLTVV.

The J gene is TRBJ2-1, the V gene TRBV27, with a tentative D call TRBD1 (6 bases). V was pared by 5 bases and J by 4 bases, with 9 bases between. The germline V gene encodes CDR1 MNHEY and CDR2 SMNVEV (reference sequence). The CDR3 is 13 residues long. CDR3 nucleotide sequence: TGTGCCAGCAGTCCCGGACAGTACAATGAGCAGTTCTTC. It specifies CASSPGQYNEQFF.

This chain links TRBV2 with TRBJ1-1; tentative D call: TRBD1 (5 bases). The CDR3 covers 12 residues. Trimming took off 7 bases at V and 4 bases at J, with 10 bases between the two ends. Germline V gene sequence: CDR1 SNHLY, CDR2 FYNNEI. CDR3 coding DNA: TGTGCCAGCATGGGACGGGCCACTGAAGCTTTCTTT. This sequence encodes CASMGRATEAFF.

V is TRBV9 and J is TRBJ2-7, with TRBD1 matching over 7 bases. This CDR3 spans 14 amino acids. V was clipped by 4 bases and J by 6 bases; unmatched bases: 10. From germline, CDR1 is SGDLS and CDR2 YYNGEE. The CDR3 bases are TGTGCCAGCAGCTTCAATAGGGACAGAAGCGAGCAGTACTTC. This gives the protein CASSFNRDRSEQYF.

This chain uses TRBV28 with TRBJ1-1; D not certain. There are 16 residues in the CDR3. V shed 8 bases and J shed 0 bases, with 19 bases lying between them. The germline V gene has CDR1 MDHEN and CDR2 SYDVKM. CDR3 amino acids: CASCDNLDGLNTEAFF. In DNA, the CDR3 is TGTGCCAGCTGCGATAATCTGGACGGACTGAACACTGAAGCTTTCTTT.

About this clone itself: The identical CDR3 is also encoded by other nucleotide sequences in the sample. The chain combines TRBV7-2 with TRBJ1-6; no reliable D call. Per germline, CDR1 SGHTA and CDR2 FQGNSA. Trimming pared 0 bases from V and 5 bases from J, leaving 8 bases between. The length of the CDR3 is 15 residues. The CDR3 coding sequence is TGTGCCAGCAGCTTAGCCGGACGGAATAATTCACCCCTCCACTTT. Translation gives CASSLAGRNNSPLHF.

The chain has TRBV19 and TRBJ1-5; a possible D gene is TRBD1 (5 bases). The V gene's germline CDR1 is LNHDA and CDR2 SQIVND (reference sequence). The CDR3 consists of 18 residues. Trimming took off 2 bases at V and 0 bases at J, with 17 bases between the two ends. CDR3 protein: CASSISSRDGYSNQPQHF. CDR3 bases: TGTGCCAGTAGTATAAGCTCCCGGGACGGCTATAGCAATCAGCCCCAGCATTTT.

This chain's CDR3 is CASSEQGTGELFF. The CDR3, as DNA: TGTGCCAGTAGCGAACAGGGGACCGGGGAGCTGTTTTTT. The chain joins TRBV19 to TRBJ2-2; the match to TRBD1 covers 7 bases. Germline-derived CDR1 and CDR2 are LNHDA and SQIVND (reference sequence). J was trimmed by 5 bases and V by 6 bases; bases with no gene match: 3. This CDR3 has 13 residues.

The CDR3: CASSLRPLGLSSEAFF. DNA of the CDR3: TGTGCCAGCAGTTTACGCCCCCTGGGTCTTTCCAGTGAAGCTTTCTTT. The V and J genes are TRBV27 and TRBJ1-1; D not resolved. The CDR3 consists of 16 residues. Germline V lookup: CDR1 MNHEY, CDR2 SMNVEV (reference sequence). V was clipped by 2 bases and J by 7 bases, with 20 bases between them.

This clone appeared a single time. This sequence joins TRBV6-6 and TRBJ2-7, with 7 bases that match TRBD1. The J segment lost 5 bases and the V segment lost 4 bases, leaving 8 bases of the junction unmatched. Germline CDR1 is MNHNY and CDR2 is SVGAGI (reference sequence). The CDR3 consists of 14 residues. This CDR3 is CASSSVTGPHEQYF. The CDR3 nucleotides are TGTGCCAGCAGTTCCGTGACAGGGCCCCACGAGCAGTACTTC.

The CDR3 region has the DNA TGCAGCGTTGACCTTGGGGAAGCTAACTATGGCTACACCTTC. Its translation is CSVDLGEANYGYTF. The genes are TRBV29-1 and TRBJ1-2; D is undetermined. The CDR3 spans 14 residues. Germline V gene sequence: CDR1 SQVTM, CDR2 ANQGSEA. The germline V and J ends were trimmed by 3 bases and 0 bases, with 11 bases remaining between them.

The V and J genes are TRBV4-1 and TRBJ2-1; D may be TRBD2 (6 bases). The CDR3 loop spans 16 amino acids. V dropped 1 base and J dropped 0 bases, with 10 bases sitting between them. The germline gives CDR1 MGHRA, CDR2 YSYEKL. DNA of the CDR3: TGCGCCAGCAGCCAAGGTAGCGGATTCTCCTACAATGAGCAGTTCTTC. This codes for CASSQGSGFSYNEQFF.

This clone was counted a few times. The chain has TRBV15 and TRBJ2-1; TRBD2 matches 13 bases. This CDR3 has 18 residues. Germline V CDR1 and CDR2: LNHNV, YYDKDF (reference sequence). The trim removed 2 bases at V and 9 bases at J, leaving 13 bases unmatched. CDR3 sequence: CATSRPFRTSGSFAEQFF. The CDR3, as DNA: TGTGCCACCAGCAGACCCTTTCGGACTAGCGGGAGCTTTGCTGAGCAGTTCTTC.

The chain couples TRBV6-4 to TRBJ1-4, with D maybe TRBD1 (5 bases). The CDR3 consists of 17 residues. Trimming pared 6 bases from V and 8 bases from J, leaving 25 bases between. Germline CDR1 and CDR2: MRHNA and SNTAGT. The CDR3 reads CASRRANRAEGREKLFF. Here the CDR3 DNA reads TGTGCCAGCAGACGAGCAAACCGGGCCGAGGGGAGGGAAAAACTGTTTTTT.

V is TRBV4-3 and J is TRBJ2-3; 11 bases agree with TRBD2. This CDR3 region has 15 residues. CDR1 and CDR2 (germline): LGHNA, YSLEER. V trimming: 4 bases; J trimming: 4 bases; junction bases outside the gene matches: 4. The CDR3 sequence is CASSPPGLAADTQYF. For the CDR3, the DNA is TGCGCCAGCAGCCCCCCGGGACTAGCGGCAGATACGCAGTATTTT.

The chain combines TRBV4-3 with TRBJ1-4, with D perhaps matching TRBD1 (6 bases). V was cut by 3 bases and J by 4 bases, with 12 bases left in between. In germline, CDR1 is LGHNA, CDR2 YSLEER. The length of the CDR3 is 15 residues. As DNA, the CDR3 is TGCGCCAGCAGCCAGAAAGGACAGATTAATGAAAAACTGTTTTTT. Amino acids: CASSQKGQINEKLFF.